This entry lists 20 T cell receptor beta chains sequenced from one sample in a study of T cells after yellow fever vaccination (dated 2019 in TCRdb). The method behind the library was 5' RACE. The sequencing machine was an Illumina HiSeq 2500. TCRdb reworked the public reads: Q25 trimming with fastp, MiXCR clone assembly, productive beta chains retained. When rows share a CDR3 protein, they turn into one entry using the most common DNA and genes. This sample lists roughly 63,000 distinct CDR3 sequences; 6.5% to 9% were detected once. The top ten constitute roughly a third of the sample. Sample treatment or condition, as interpreted from the label and publication: live attenuated yellow fever vaccine strain. This specimen was CD8+ T cells sorted from PBMCs, taken 15 days after the yellow fever booster vaccination. The receptors originated from a man younger than 40 who received the YFV17D yellow fever vaccine.

This clonotype appeared many times. The J gene is TRBJ2-7, the V gene TRBV7-9; possibly TRBD1 for D (5 bases). The germline V and J ends were trimmed by 3 bases and 6 bases, with 6 bases remaining between them. Germline loops: CDR1 SEHNR, CDR2 FQNEAQ (reference sequence). The length of the CDR3 is 11 residues. Here the CDR3 DNA reads TGTGCCAGCAGCTTTAGGGGCGAGCAGTACTTC. Residues: CASSFRGEQYF.

This clonotype showed up many times. The V call is TRBV7-8, the J call TRBJ2-1, with 8 bases lining up with TRBD2. Per the germline V gene, CDR1 is SGHVS and CDR2 is FQNEAQ. Losses at the gene ends were 8 bases for V and 9 bases for J; bases not matched to a gene: 12. This CDR3 is built from 14 residues. The CDR3 DNA reads TGTGCCAGCCCCCTGGCTAGCGGGCGTCGTGAGCAGTTCTTC. Its protein is CASPLASGRREQFF.

The chain combines TRBV15 with TRBJ2-7, with TRBD2 identical over 9 bases. Germline CDR1 reads LNHNV; CDR2 reads YYDKDF (reference sequence). The J segment lost 7 bases and the V segment lost 0 bases, leaving 10 bases of the junction unmatched. This CDR3 comprises 16 residues. The CDR3 here is CATSRERAGGPWEQYF. CDR3 nucleotides: TGTGCCACCAGCAGAGAGCGGGCGGGAGGGCCGTGGGAGCAGTACTTC.

This clonotype has more than one count but fewer than ten. The rearrangement joins TRBV19 to TRBJ1-5; 7 bases match TRBD1. Germline CDR1 is LNHDA and CDR2 is SQIVND (reference sequence). V was pared by 0 bases and J by 3 bases, with 11 bases of the junction left unmatched. The CDR3 consists of 18 residues. CDR3 in amino acids: CASSIDPGTAIDNQPQHF. Written as DNA, the CDR3 is TGTGCCAGTAGTATAGATCCAGGGACAGCGATAGACAATCAGCCCCAGCATTTT.

At least ten counts were recorded for this clonotype. The chain carries TRBV13 and TRBJ1-1; D unresolved. This CDR3 is built from 12 residues. The ends were cut back, 4 bases at V and 5 bases at J, with 8 bases in the middle. CDR1 is PRHDT, CDR2 FYEKMQ, per germline (reference sequence). The CDR3 region is CASSSGDTEAFF. The CDR3 DNA reads as TGTGCCAGCAGCTCCGGGGATACTGAAGCTTTCTTT.

This clonotype was seen ten or more times. The chain combines TRBV6-5 with TRBJ2-1; 7 positions match TRBD2. CDR1 and CDR2 from the germline V gene are MNHEY and SVGAGI. The CDR3 is made up of 18 amino acids. V gave up 0 bases and J gave up 0 bases; unmatched junction bases: 8. As DNA, the CDR3 is TGTGCCAGCAGTTACTCGAGCTGGCGGGAGCCCTCCTACAATGAGCAGTTCTTC. It is translated as CASSYSSWREPSYNEQFF.

This clonotype was counted a few times. The chain has TRBV5-1 and TRBJ1-5; TRBD1 might be the D (5 bases). Trimming pared 0 bases from V and 7 bases from J, leaving 20 bases between. The length of the CDR3 is 17 residues. Germline loops: CDR1 SGHRS, CDR2 YFSETQ. CDR3 coding DNA: TGCGCCAGCAGCTTGGCCTTGGGGGACGCTCAGGTACAGCCCCAGCATTTT. This gives the protein CASSLALGDAQVQPQHF. The variable domain in full, completed from reference TRBV5-1 and TRBJ1-5, reads KAGVTQTPRYLIKTRGQQVTLSCSPISGHRSVSWYQQTPGQGLQFLFEYFSETQRNKGNFPGRFSGRQFSNSRSEMNVSTLELGDSALYLCASSLALGDAQVQPQHFGDGTRLSIL.

This clonotype came up many times. Written as DNA, the CDR3 is TGTGCCAGCAGGCAGGGGGGAGGGTACAATGAGCAGTTCTTC. Protein: CASRQGGGYNEQFF. This sequence joins TRBV7-6 and TRBJ2-1; D could derive from TRBD1 or TRBD2 (7 bases each). From germline, CDR1 is SGHVS and CDR2 FNYEAQ. This CDR3 region has 14 residues. V gave up 6 bases and J gave up 4 bases, with 13 bases separating them.

About this clonotype itself: This may stem from a read error, because a much larger clone lies one nucleotide away. V and J are TRBV28 and TRBJ2-2; TRBD2 agrees at 7 bases. Germline V gene lookup returns CDR1 MDHEN and CDR2 SYDVKM. This CDR3 has 16 amino acids. Trimming took 3 bases from V and 9 from J; bases not matched to a gene: 13. CDR3 region: CASSFQRDARPWELFF. Here the CDR3 DNA reads TGTGCCAGCAGTTTCCAGCGGGATGCCCGGCCCTGGGAGCTGTTTTTT.

This clonotype was recorded many times. V gene TRBV7-6 combines with J gene TRBJ2-7, with a weak D call TRBD2 (5 bases). The CDR3 totals 13 residues. The V end lost 2 bases, the J end lost 9 bases, and 14 bases lay between the germline ends. Germline lookup yields CDR1 SGHVS and CDR2 FNYEAQ. Here the CDR3 reads CASSLFRDPRQYF. Written as DNA, the CDR3 is TGTGCCAGCAGCTTATTTCGGGATCCAAGGCAGTACTTC.

At least ten counts were recorded for this clonotype. The genes are TRBV11-2 and TRBJ2-4, with D possibly matching TRBD1 (5 bases). The V end lost 4 bases, the J end lost 0 bases, and 19 bases lay between the germline ends. The V gene's germline CDR1 is SGHAT and CDR2 FQNNGV. The CDR3 is 18 residues long. CDR3 sequence reads: CASSSYDSARLAKNIQYF. Written as DNA, the CDR3 is TGTGCCAGCAGCTCGTACGACAGTGCACGTTTAGCCAAAAACATTCAGTACTTC.

This clonotype was counted many times. V and J are TRBV29-1 and TRBJ2-5; maybe TRBD2 (6 bases). Between the trimmed V and J ends, which lost 5 bases and 1 base, there was a span of 11 bases. This CDR3 is 13 amino acids long. From germline, CDR1 is SQVTM and CDR2 ANQGSEA. This CDR3 reads CSVYGDSQETQYF. In DNA form, the CDR3 reads TGCAGCGTTTATGGGGACTCCCAAGAGACCCAGTACTTC. Based on the CDR3 plus reference TRBV29-1 and TRBJ2-5, the full variable domain is SAVISQKPSRDICQRGTSLTIQCQVDSQVTMMFWYRQQPGQSLTLIATANQGSEATYESGFVIDKFPISRPNLTFSTLTVSNMSPEDSSIYLCSVYGDSQETQYFGPGTRLLVL.

For this clonotype: A much bigger clone sits one base away, suggesting this may be a read error. The V gene is TRBV10-2, the J gene TRBJ2-1; D is perhaps TRBD1 (5 bases). The CDR3 sequence is 12 residues long. Germline values: CDR1 WSHSY, CDR2 SAAADI. This CDR3 reads CASGVRGNEQLF. DNA for the CDR3: TGCGCCAGCGGGGTTAGGGGCAATGAGCAGCTCTTC.

This clonotype was found many times. The chain couples TRBV27 to TRBJ2-7, with D uncertain. The V end lost 5 bases, the J end lost 3 bases, and 11 bases lay between the germline ends. The CDR3 consists of 13 residues. In germline, CDR1 is MNHEY, CDR2 SMNVEV (reference sequence). The CDR3 nucleotides read TGTGCCAGCAGTCCCCGGAGCGACTACGAGCAGTACTTC. Encoded protein: CASSPRSDYEQYF.

This clonotype occurred many times. This chain uses TRBV7-6 with TRBJ2-2, with D uncertain. Trimming took off 1 base at V and 6 bases at J, with 12 bases between the two ends. The CDR3 loop spans 15 amino acids. In germline, CDR1 is SGHVS, CDR2 FNYEAQ. CDR3: CASSLEAGIAGELFF. The CDR3 DNA reads TGTGCCAGCAGCTTAGAGGCCGGAATTGCCGGGGAGCTGTTTTTT.

This clonotype came up a few times. The genes are TRBV3-1 and TRBJ2-5; 15 bases match TRBD2. With V trimmed by 0 bases and J by 4 bases, 3 bases remained unmatched. The germline CDR1 and CDR2 sequences are LGHDT and YNNKEL (reference sequence). The CDR3 is made up of 17 amino acids. This CDR3 reads CASSQDSGLAGGETQYF. The CDR3 bases are TGTGCCAGCAGCCAAGATTCGGGACTAGCGGGAGGAGAGACCCAGTACTTC.

This clonotype was observed at least ten times. The chain uses TRBV4-3 and TRBJ2-1; 11 bases map to TRBD2. V dropped 1 base and J dropped 14; count of bases not matched to a gene: 7. Per the germline V gene, CDR1 is LGHNA and CDR2 is YSLEER. The CDR3 sequence is 14 residues long. This chain's CDR3 is CASSQVETSGMKFF. The CDR3 DNA follows: TGCGCCAGCAGCCAAGTTGAGACTAGCGGGATGAAGTTCTTC.

This clonotype was detected ten times or more. V is TRBV11-2 and J is TRBJ2-1, with a weak D call TRBD2 (6 bases). Germline CDR1 is SGHAT and CDR2 is FQNNGV. Trimming shortened V by 6 bases and J by 2 bases, and 14 bases separated the two germline ends. The length of the CDR3 is 15 residues. CDR3 protein: CASRDGGGAYNEQFF. The CDR3 coding sequence is TGTGCCAGCAGGGATGGGGGAGGAGCCTACAATGAGCAGTTCTTC.

This clonotype has at least ten counts. The chain carries TRBV7-9 and TRBJ2-1, with D hard to call. The germline V and J ends were trimmed by 5 bases and 2 bases, with 7 bases remaining between them. Germline V gene sequence: CDR1 SEHNR, CDR2 FQNEAQ (reference sequence). The length of the CDR3 is 13 residues. CDR3 DNA sequence: TGTGCCAGCAGCCTGATTCCCTACAATGAGCAGTTCTTC. The encoded protein is CASSLIPYNEQFF.

The chain links TRBV12-3 or TRBV12-4 to TRBJ2-1; tentative D call: TRBD2 (5 bases). The V and J ends lost 3 bases and 2 bases respectively, with 11 bases between them. This CDR3 region has 15 residues. The CDR3 spells CASSLREPAYNEQFF. CDR3 DNA sequence: TGTGCCAGCAGTTTGAGGGAGCCCGCCTACAATGAGCAGTTCTTC.